This paragraph reports one TCR beta chain. Its target is unknown. In germline, CDR1 is GTSNPN, CDR2 SVGIG (reference sequence). The CDR3 runs 15 residues. The junction had 7 bases not matched to a gene; V was cut back by 1 base and J by 5 bases. Generated by immunoSEQ multiplex PCR, the TCRdb table keeps only in-frame clones and is missing some. The table has 2 million to 3 million clones, approximately 92% seen once. This sample is part of a study of shared clonotypes between healthy human individuals. The study, taken as a whole, reports: Among non-shared clonotypes, generation probabilities were lower than among those shared by all four donors.

The genes are TRBV30 and TRBJ2-3; TRBD2 matches at 9 bases. The material sequenced was naive CD4+ T cells sorted from blood. Subset noted: CD45RA+ positively selected. The receptor's source is a man younger than 35 in good health. The CDR3 nucleotides read TGTGCCTGGAGTGATTTAGCGGGAGTGATAGATACGCAGTATTTT. This translates into CAWSDLAGVIDTQYF.